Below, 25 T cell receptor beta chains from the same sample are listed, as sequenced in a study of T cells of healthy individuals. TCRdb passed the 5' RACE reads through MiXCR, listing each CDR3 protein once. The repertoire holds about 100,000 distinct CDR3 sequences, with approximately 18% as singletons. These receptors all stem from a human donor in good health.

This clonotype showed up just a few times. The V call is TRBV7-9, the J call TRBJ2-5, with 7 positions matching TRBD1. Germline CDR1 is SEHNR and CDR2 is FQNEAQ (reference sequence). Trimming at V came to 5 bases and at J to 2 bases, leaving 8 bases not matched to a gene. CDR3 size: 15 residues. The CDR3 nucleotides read TGTGCCAGCAGCCGATCAAACAGGGGACAAGAGACCCAGTACTTC. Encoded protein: CASSRSNRGQETQYF.

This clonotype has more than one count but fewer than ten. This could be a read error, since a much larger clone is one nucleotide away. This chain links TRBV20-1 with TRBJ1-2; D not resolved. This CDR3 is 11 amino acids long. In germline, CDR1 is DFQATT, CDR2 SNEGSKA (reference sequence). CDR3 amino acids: CSTRSNYGYNF. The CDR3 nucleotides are TGCAGCACAAGGTCAAACTATGGCTACAACTTC.

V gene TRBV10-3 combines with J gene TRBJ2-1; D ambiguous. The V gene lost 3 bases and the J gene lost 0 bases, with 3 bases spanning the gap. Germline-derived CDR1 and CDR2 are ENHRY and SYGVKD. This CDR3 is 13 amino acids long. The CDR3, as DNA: TGTGCCATCAGTGATTCCTCCTACAATGAGCAGTTCTTC. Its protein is CAISDSSYNEQFF.

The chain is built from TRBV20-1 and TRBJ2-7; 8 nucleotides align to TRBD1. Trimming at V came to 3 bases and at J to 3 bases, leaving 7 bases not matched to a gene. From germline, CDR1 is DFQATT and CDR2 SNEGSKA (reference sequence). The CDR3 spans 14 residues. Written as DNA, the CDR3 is TGCAGTGCTAGGGACAGGGTCGGGCACTACGAGCAGTACTTC. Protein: CSARDRVGHYEQYF.

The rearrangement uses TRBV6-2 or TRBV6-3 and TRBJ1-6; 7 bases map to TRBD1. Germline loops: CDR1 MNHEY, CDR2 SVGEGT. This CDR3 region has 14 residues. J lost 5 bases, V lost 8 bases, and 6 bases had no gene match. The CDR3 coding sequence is TGTGCCAGCGCGGACAGGCTAAATAATTCACCCCTCCACTTT. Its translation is CASADRLNNSPLHF.

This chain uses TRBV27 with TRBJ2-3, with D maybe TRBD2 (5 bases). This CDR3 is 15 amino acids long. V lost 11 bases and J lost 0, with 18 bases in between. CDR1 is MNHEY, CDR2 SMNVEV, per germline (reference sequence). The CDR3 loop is CASSRYGKSTDTQYF. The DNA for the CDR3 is TGTGCCTCGTCAAGGTACGGGAAAAGCACAGATACGCAGTATTTT.

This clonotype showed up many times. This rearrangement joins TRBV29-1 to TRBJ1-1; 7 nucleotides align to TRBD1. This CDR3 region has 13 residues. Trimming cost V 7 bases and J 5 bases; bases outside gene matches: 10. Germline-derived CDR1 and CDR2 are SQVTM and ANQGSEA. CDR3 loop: CSDPRGGGTEAFF. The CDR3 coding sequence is TGCAGCGATCCCAGGGGGGGAGGGACTGAAGCTTTCTTT.

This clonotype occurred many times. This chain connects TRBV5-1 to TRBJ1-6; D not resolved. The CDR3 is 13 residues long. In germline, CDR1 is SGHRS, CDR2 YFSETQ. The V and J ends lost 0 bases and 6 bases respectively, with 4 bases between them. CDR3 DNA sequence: TGCGCCAGCAGCTTGGAGTCTAATTCACCCCTCCACTTT. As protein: CASSLESNSPLHF.

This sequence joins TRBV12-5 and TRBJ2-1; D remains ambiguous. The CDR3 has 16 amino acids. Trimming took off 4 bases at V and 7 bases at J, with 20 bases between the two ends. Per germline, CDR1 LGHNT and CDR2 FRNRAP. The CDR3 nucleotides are TGTGCTAGTGGTTCTGGGGTCACCAGGTCAAGGAATGAGCAGTTCTTC. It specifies CASGSGVTRSRNEQFF.

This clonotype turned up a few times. This CDR3 reads CASSPGPTYEQYF. Here the CDR3 DNA reads TGTGCCAGCAGTCCCGGGCCAACATACGAGCAGTACTTC. The chain combines TRBV28 with TRBJ2-7; no reliable D call. V lost 5 bases to trimming and J lost 4 bases, with 12 bases between them. Germline CDR1 and CDR2: MDHEN and SYDVKM. The CDR3 covers 13 residues.

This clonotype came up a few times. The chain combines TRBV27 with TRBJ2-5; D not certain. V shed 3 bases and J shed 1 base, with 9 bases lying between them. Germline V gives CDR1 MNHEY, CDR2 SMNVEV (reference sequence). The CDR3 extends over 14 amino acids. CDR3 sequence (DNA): TGTGCCAGCAGTTTGCGCGGTTTCCAAGAGACCCAGTACTTC. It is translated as CASSLRGFQETQYF.

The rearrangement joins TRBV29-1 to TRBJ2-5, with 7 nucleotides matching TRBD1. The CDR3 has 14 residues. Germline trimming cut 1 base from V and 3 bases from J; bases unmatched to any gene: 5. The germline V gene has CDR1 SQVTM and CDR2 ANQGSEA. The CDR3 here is CSVEGTGVEETQYF. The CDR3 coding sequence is TGCAGCGTTGAAGGGACAGGCGTCGAAGAGACCCAGTACTTC.

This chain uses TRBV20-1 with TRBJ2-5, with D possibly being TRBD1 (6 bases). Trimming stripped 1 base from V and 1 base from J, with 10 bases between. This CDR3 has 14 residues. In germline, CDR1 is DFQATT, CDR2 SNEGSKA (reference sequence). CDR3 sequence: CSARAGQPQETQYF. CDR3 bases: TGCAGTGCTAGAGCAGGACAGCCCCAAGAGACCCAGTACTTC.

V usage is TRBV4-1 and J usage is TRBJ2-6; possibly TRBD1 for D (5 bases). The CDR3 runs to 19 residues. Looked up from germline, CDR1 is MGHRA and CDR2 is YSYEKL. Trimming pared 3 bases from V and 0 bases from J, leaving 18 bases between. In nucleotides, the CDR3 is TGCGCCAGCAGCCACATGTCGGACAAGACTCACTCTGGGGCCAACGTCCTGACTTTC. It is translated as CASSHMSDKTHSGANVLTF.

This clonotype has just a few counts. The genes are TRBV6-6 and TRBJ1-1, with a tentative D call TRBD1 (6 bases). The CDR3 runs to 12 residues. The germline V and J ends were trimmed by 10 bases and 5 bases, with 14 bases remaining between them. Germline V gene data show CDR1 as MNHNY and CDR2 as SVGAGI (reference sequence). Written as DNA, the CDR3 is TGTGCCACCTACAGGGTAGGGACTGAAGCTTTCTTT. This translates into CATYRVGTEAFF.

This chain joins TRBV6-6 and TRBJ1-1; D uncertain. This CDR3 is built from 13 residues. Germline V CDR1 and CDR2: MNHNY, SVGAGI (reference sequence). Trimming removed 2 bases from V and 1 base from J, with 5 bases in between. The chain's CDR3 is CASSYPGNTEAFF. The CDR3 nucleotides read TGTGCCAGCAGTTACCCAGGGAACACTGAAGCTTTCTTT.

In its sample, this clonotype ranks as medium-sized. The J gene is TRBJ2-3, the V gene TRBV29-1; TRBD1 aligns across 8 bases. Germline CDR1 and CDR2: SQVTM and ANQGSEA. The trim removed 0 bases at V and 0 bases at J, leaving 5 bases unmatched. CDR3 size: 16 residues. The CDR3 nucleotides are TGCAGCGTTGAAGATCGACAGGGGAGTAGCACAGATACGCAGTATTTT. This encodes CSVEDRQGSSTDTQYF.

This chain's CDR3 is CASSSPQGRTKNIQYF. CDR3 DNA sequence: TGTGCCAGCAGCTCCCCCCAGGGCCGGACCAAAAACATTCAGTACTTC. V gene TRBV7-9 combines with J gene TRBJ2-4; TRBD1 might be the D (5 bases). The CDR3 extends over 16 amino acids. Germline CDR1 and CDR2: SEHNR and FQNEAQ (reference sequence). V gave up 4 bases and J gave up 2 bases, with 15 bases separating them.

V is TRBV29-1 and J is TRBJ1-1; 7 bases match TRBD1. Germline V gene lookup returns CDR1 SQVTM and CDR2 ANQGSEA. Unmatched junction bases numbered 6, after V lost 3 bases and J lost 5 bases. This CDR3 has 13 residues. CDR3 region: CSVEVGRGTEAFF. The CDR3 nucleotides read TGCAGCGTTGAGGTAGGCAGGGGGACTGAAGCTTTCTTT.

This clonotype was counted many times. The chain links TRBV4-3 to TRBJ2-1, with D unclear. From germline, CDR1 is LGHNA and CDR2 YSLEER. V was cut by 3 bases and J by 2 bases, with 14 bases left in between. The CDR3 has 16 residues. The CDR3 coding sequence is TGCGCCAGCAGCCAGTCCGCTTCCACCACCTACAATGAGCAGTTCTTC. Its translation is CASSQSASTTYNEQFF.

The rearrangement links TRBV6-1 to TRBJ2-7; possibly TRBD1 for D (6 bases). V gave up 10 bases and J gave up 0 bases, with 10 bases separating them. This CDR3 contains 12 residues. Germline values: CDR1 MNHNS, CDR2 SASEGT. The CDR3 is CATRDNSYEQYF. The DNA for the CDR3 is TGTGCCACCCGGGACAACTCCTACGAGCAGTACTTC.

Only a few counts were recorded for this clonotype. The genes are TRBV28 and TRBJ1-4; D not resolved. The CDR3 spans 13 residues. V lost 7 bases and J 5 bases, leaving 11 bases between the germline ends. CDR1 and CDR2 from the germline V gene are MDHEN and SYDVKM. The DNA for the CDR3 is TGTGCCAGCAAAAGGGAGAGGAATGAAAAACTGTTTTTT. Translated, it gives CASKRERNEKLFF. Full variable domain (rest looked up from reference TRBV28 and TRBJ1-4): DVKVTQSSRYLVKRTGEKVFLECVQDMDHENMFWYRQDPGLGLRLIYFSYDVKMKEKGDIPEGYSVSREKKERFSLILESASTNQTSMYLCASKRERNEKLFFGSGTQLSVL.

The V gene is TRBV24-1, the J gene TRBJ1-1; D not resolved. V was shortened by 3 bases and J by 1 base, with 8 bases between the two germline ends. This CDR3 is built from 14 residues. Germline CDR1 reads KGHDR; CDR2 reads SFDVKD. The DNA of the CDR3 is TGTGCCACCAGTGATGGGCAGCCGAACACTGAAGCTTTCTTT. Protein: CATSDGQPNTEAFF.

CDR3 residues: CASSQYQGELTEAFF. The CDR3, as DNA: TGCGCCAGCAGCCAGTATCAGGGGGAGCTCACTGAAGCTTTCTTT. The chain combines TRBV4-3 with TRBJ1-1; 7 positions agree with TRBD1. Germline CDR1 reads LGHNA; CDR2 reads YSLEER. V was clipped by 3 bases and J by 4 bases; unmatched bases: 8. The CDR3 totals 15 residues.

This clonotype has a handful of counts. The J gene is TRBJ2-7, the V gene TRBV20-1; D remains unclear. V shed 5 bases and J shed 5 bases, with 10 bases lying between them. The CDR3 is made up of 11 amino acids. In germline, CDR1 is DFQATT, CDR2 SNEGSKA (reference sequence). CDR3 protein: CSAFDSDEQYF. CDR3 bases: TGCAGTGCTTTCGACTCGGACGAGCAGTACTTC.